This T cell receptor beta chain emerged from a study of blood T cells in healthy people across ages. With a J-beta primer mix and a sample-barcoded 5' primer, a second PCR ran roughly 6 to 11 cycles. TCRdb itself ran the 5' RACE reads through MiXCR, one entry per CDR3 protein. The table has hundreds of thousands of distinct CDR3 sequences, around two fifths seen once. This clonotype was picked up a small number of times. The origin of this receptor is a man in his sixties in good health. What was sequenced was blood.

CDR3 sequence: CASSYDGGNYEQYF. The CDR3 DNA reads TGTGCCAGCAGTTACGACGGGGGGAACTACGAGCAGTACTTC. The chain recombines TRBV6-6 with TRBJ2-7, with 7 bases that match TRBD2. Germline values: CDR1 MNHNY, CDR2 SVGAGI (reference sequence). The length of the CDR3 is 14 residues. V lost 2 bases and J lost 3; bases outside the gene matches: 4.